These T cell receptor beta chains were read from a single sample in a study of regulatory T cells in long-lasting Graves disease. TCRdb fed the multiplex PCR reads into MiXCR, producing one record per CDR3 protein. This sample has a few hundred thousand distinct CDR3 sequences, with approximately 21% found just once. The sample consisted of peripheral blood mononuclear cells (PBMCs), taken when the disease was refractory, from a patient treated with antithyroid drugs. The receptors were gathered from a female donor with Graves disease. CDR3s include the opening cysteine and the closing phenylalanine or tryptophan. A D gene is named only where the DNA matches it firmly. The size of a clone is reported for some rows only, either as once, few or many, or as a class for expanded clones.

TRBD1	many	TRBJ1-5	TRBV28	TGTGCCAGCAGTTTATTGACAGGGGGCAATCAGCCCCAGCATTTT	CASSLLTGGNQPQHF
-	few	TRBJ2-1	TRBV12-3/TRBV12-4	TGTGCCAGCAGTCCGGTCCCGTCTGTAGTTGGTACTGAGCAGTTCTTC	CASSPVPSVVGTEQFF
-	many	TRBJ2-5	TRBV2	TGTGCCAGCATTGAGGGGACTTTTCAAGAGACCCAGTACTTC	CASIEGTFQETQYF
-	many	TRBJ1-5	TRBV3-1	TGTGCCAGCAGCCAAGGAGGGGACCAGCCCCAGCATTTT	CASSQGGDQPQHF
TRBD1	many	TRBJ1-2	TRBV2	TGTGCCAGCAGAGCTTCCCTGACAGGGATCGGCTACACCTTC	CASRASLTGIGYTF
-	many	TRBJ1-4	TRBV10-3	TGTGCCATCAACTCGGCCCTTAATGAAAAACTGTTTTTT	CAINSALNEKLFF
TRBD2	many	TRBJ2-7	TRBV28	TGTGCCAGCAGTTTTCGGGGGGTCTCCTACGAGCAGTACTTC	CASSFRGVSYEQYF
-	few	TRBJ2-6	TRBV15	TGTGCCACCGGGGGTAGACCCCTCTCTGGGGCCAACGTCCTGACTTTC	CATGGRPLSGANVLTF
-	few	TRBJ1-1	TRBV12-5	TGTGCTAGTGGTTCAGTACTGAACACTGAAGCTTTCTTT	CASGSVLNTEAFF
TRBD2	many	TRBJ2-1	TRBV10-3	TGTGCCATCGCCCCGGGACTAGCGGGAGTGGGTATAGATGAGCAGTTCTTC	CAIAPGLAGVGIDEQFF
-	many	TRBJ1-4	TRBV12-3/TRBV12-4	TGTGCCAGCAGTTTGGTCTCTGCCGGGACGGGGATTAATGAAAAACTGTTTTTT	CASSLVSAGTGINEKLFF
TRBD2	-	TRBJ2-1	TRBV6-2/TRBV6-3	TGTGCCAGCAGCCACCTAGCGGGAAACTACAATGAGCAGTTCTTC	CASSHLAGNYNEQFF
TRBD2	few	TRBJ2-5	TRBV3-1	TGTGCCAGCAGCCAAGGAGCGCTAGCGGTAGCCCGGGAGACCCAGTACTTC	CASSQGALAVARETQYF
-	many	TRBJ1-2	TRBV14	TGTGCCAGCAGCCAAGGTCATCATGGCTACACCTTC	CASSQGHHGYTF
-	many	TRBJ1-5	TRBV7-8	TGTGCCAGCAGCTTAGGGCGGACAGAAGCCAATCAGCCCCAGCATTTT	CASSLGRTEANQPQHF
TRBD2	many	TRBJ2-5	TRBV9	TGTGCCAGCAGCTCCCCCTCGGGGGGGGTAGAGACCCAGTACTTC	CASSSPSGGVETQYF
TRBD1	-	TRBJ2-1	TRBV24-1	TGTGCCACCAGTGGGTCCGGGACAGGGGGGAACAATGAGCAGTTCTTC	CATSGSGTGGNNEQFF
TRBD1	many	TRBJ1-2	TRBV7-2	TGTGCCAGCAGCAAACCGGGACAGGGGGCCTATGGCTACACCTTC	CASSKPGQGAYGYTF
-	once	TRBJ2-1	TRBV7-6	TGTGCCAGCAGCTTTATGGGGCATGAGCAGTTCTTC	CASSFMGHEQFF
-	few	TRBJ2-6	TRBV19	TGTGCCTGGCTCTACGTCCTGACTTTC	CAWLYVLTF
-	many	TRBJ2-7	TRBV20-1	TGCAGTGCGCAGACAGGCTCTTTCTACGAGCAGTACTTC	CSAQTGSFYEQYF
-	few	TRBJ2-2	TRBV6-1	TGTGCCAGCTCGTACCCGGCGGCCGGGGAGCTGTTTTTT	CASSYPAAGELFF
-	-	TRBJ2-3	TRBV7-8	TGTGCCAGCAGCTTAGAGGCAGCTACAGATACGCAGTATTTT	CASSLEAATDTQYF
-	few	TRBJ2-7	TRBV7-8	TGTGCCAGCAGCTTAGGGGGGGCCGGCGAGCAGTACTTC	CASSLGGAGEQYF
-	-	TRBJ1-6	TRBV20-1	TGCAGTGCTAAACAGGAGTTTTCTTCACCCCTCCACTTT	CSAKQEFSSPLHF
TRBD1	-	TRBJ2-5	TRBV20-1	TGCAGTGCTAGATCCTCGGGACAGGCTCTTCAAGAGACCCAGTACTTC	CSARSSGQALQETQYF